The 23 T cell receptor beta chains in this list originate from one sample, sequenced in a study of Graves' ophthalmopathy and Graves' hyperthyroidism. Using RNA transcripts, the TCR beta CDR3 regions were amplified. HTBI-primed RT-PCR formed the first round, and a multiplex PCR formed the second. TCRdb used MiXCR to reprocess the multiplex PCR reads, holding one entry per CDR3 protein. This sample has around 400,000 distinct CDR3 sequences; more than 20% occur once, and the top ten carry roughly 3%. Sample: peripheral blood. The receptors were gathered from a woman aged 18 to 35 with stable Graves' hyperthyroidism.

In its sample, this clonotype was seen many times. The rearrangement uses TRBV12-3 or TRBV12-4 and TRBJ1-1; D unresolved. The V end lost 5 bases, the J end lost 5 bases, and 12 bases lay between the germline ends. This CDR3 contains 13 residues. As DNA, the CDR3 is TGTGCCAGCAGTCTGACGGTAGGAACTGAAGCTTTCTTT. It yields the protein CASSLTVGTEAFF.

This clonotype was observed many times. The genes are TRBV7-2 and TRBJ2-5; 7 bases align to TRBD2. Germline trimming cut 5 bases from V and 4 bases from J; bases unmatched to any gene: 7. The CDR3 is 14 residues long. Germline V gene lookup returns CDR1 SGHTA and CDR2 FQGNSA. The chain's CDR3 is CASSQVGGLETQYF. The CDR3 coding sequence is TGTGCCAGCAGCCAGGTGGGGGGGTTAGAGACCCAGTACTTC.

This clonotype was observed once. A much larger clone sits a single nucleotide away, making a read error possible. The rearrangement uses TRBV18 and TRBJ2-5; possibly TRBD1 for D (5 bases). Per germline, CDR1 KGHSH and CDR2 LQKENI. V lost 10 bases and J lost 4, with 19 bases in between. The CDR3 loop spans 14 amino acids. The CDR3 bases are TGTGCCACCTTGAGTCAGGGATCGGGAGAGACCCAGTACTTC. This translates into CATLSQGSGETQYF.

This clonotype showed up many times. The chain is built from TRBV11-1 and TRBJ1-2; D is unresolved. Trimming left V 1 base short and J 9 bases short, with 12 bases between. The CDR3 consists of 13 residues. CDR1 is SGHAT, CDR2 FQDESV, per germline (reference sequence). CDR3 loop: CASSLVERVSYTF. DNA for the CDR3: TGTGCCAGCAGCTTAGTCGAACGCGTGAGCTACACCTTC.

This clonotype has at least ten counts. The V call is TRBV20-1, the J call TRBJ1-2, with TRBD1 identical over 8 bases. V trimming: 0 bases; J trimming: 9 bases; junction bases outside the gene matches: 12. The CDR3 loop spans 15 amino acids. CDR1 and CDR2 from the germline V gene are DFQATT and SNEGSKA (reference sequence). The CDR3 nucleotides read TGCAGTGCTAGAGACACAGTAGGACAGGGAGGGAGCTACACCTTC. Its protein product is CSARDTVGQGGSYTF.

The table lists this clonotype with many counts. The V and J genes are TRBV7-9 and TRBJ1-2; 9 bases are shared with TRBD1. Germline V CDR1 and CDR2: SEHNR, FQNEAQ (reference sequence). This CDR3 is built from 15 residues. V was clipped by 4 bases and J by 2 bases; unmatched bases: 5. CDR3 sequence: CASSSGDRANYGYTF. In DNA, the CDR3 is TGTGCCAGCAGCTCAGGGGACAGGGCCAACTATGGCTACACCTTC.

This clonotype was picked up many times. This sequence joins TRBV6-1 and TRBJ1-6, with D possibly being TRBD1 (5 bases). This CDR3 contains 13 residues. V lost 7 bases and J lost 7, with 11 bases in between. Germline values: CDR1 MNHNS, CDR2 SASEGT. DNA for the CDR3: TGTGCCAGCAATTGGGACGGGAATTCACCCCTCCACTTT. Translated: CASNWDGNSPLHF.

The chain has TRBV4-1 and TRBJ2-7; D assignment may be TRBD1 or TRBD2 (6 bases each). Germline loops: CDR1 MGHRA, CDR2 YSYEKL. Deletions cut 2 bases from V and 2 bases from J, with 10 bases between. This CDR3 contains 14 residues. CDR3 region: CASSQNRGPYEQYF. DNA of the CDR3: TGCGCCAGCAGCCAAAACCGGGGGCCCTACGAGCAGTACTTC.

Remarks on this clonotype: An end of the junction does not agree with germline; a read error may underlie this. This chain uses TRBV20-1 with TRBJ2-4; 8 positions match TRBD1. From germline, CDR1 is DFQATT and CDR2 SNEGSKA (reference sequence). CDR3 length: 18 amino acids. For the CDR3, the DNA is TGCAGTGCTAGAGATGGGTGGCAGGGGGCCGTCTCCAAAAACATTAAGTACTTC. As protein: CSARDGWQGAVSKNIKYF.

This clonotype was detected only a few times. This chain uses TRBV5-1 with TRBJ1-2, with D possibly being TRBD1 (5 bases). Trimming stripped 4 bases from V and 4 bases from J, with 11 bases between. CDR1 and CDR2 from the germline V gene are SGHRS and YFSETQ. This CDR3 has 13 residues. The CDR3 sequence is CASSGTGTYGYTF. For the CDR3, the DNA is TGCGCCAGCAGCGGAACCGGGACCTATGGCTACACCTTC.

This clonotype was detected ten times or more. The CDR3 loop reads CASSSLALMNEQYF. The DNA of the CDR3 is TGTGCCAGCAGTTCACTAGCGTTAATGAACGAGCAGTACTTC. The chain carries TRBV6-5 and TRBJ2-7, with 7 bases fitting TRBD2. Germline CDR1 MNHEY, CDR2 SVGAGI. The CDR3 totals 14 residues. The ends lost 4 bases at V and 5 bases at J; junction bases unmatched: 8.

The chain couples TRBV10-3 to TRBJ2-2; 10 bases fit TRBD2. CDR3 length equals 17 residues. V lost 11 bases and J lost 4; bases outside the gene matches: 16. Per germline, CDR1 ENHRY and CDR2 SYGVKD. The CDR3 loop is CACLPGLADLRTGELFF. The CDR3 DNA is TGTGCCTGTCTCCCCGGACTAGCGGACTTACGCACCGGGGAGCTGTTTTTT.

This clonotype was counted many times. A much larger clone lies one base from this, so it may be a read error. Here the CDR3 DNA reads TGTGCCAGCAGCGTATTTCCTAGCGGAAACCAAGAGACCCAGTACTTC. Its protein is CASSVFPSGNQETQYF. This chain connects TRBV7-2 to TRBJ2-5; 7 nucleotides agree with TRBD2. After removal of 5 bases from V and 0 bases from J, the junction contained 9 bases not matched to a gene. Germline V CDR1 and CDR2: SGHTA, FQGNSA. The CDR3 spans 16 residues.

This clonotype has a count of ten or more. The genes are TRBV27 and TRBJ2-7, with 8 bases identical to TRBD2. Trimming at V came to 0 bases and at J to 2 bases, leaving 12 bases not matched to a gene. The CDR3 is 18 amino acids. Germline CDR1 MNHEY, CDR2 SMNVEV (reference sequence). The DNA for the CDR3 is TGTGCCAGCAGTTTATCGGCCCCGGGGGGGGCGGGGGCCTACGAGCAGTACTTC. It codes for CASSLSAPGGAGAYEQYF.

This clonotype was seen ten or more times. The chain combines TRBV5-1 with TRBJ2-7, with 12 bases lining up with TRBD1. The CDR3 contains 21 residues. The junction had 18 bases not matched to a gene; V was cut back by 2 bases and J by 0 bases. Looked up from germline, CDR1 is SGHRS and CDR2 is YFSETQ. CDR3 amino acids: CASSLPSAGTGGEAVSYEQYF. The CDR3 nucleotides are TGCGCCAGCAGCTTACCTAGTGCCGGGACAGGGGGCGAGGCAGTCTCCTACGAGCAGTACTTC. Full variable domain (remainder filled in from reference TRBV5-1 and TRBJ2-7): KAGVTQTPRYLIKTRGQQVTLSCSPISGHRSVSWYQQTPGQGLQFLFEYFSETQRNKGNFPGRFSGRQFSNSRSEMNVSTLELGDSALYLCASSLPSAGTGGEAVSYEQYFGPGTRLTVT.

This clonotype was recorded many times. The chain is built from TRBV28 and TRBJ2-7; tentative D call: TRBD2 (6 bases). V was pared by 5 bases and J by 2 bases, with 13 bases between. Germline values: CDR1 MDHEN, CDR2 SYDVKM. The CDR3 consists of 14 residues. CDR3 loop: CASSTGTAAYEQYF. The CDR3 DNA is TGTGCCAGCAGTACCGGGACTGCCGCCTACGAGCAGTACTTC.

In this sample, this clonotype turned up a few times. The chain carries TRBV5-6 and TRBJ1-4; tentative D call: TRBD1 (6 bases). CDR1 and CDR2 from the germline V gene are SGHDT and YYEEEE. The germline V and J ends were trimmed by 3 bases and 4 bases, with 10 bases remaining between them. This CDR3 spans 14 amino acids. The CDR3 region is CASSSGHLNEKLFF. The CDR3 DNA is TGTGCCAGCAGCTCGGGACACCTTAATGAAAAACTGTTTTTT.

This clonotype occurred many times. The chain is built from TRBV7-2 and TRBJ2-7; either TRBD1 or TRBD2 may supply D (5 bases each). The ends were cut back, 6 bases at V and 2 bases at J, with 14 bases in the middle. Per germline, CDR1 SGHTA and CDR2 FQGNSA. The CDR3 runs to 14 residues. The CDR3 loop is CASRPRDPPYEQYF. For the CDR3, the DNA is TGTGCCAGCAGACCTCGGGACCCCCCCTACGAGCAGTACTTC.

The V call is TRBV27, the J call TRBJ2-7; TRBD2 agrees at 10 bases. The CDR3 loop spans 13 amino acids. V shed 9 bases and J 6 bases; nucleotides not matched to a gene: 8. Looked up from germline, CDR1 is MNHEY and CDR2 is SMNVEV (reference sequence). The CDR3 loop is CASRSSGRGEQYF. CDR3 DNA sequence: TGTGCCAGTAGATCTAGCGGGAGAGGCGAGCAGTACTTC.

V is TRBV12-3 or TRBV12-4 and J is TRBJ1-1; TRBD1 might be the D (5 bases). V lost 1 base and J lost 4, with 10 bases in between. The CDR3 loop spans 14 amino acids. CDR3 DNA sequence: TGTGCCAGCAGTTTAGTTGGGGGTAGCACTGAAGCTTTCTTT. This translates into CASSLVGGSTEAFF.

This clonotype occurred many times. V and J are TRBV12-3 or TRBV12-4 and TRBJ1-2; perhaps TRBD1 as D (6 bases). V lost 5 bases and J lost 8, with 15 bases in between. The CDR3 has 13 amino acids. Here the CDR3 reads CASSRSGVDGYTF. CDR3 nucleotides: TGTGCCAGCAGTCGCTCAGGGGTTGACGGCTACACCTTC.

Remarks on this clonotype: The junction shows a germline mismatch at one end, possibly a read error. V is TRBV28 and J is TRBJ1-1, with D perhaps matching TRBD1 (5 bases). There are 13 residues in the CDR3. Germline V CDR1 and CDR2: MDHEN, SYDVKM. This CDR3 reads CASSLLGVSDAFF. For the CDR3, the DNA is TGTGCCAGCAGTTTATTAGGGGTCTCTGATGCTTTCTTT.

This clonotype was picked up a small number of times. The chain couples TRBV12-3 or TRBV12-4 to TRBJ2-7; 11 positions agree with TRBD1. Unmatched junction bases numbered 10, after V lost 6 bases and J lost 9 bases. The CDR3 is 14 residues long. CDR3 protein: CASSPDRGPYRQYF. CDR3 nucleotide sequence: TGTGCCAGCAGCCCGGACAGGGGGCCCTATCGGCAGTACTTC.